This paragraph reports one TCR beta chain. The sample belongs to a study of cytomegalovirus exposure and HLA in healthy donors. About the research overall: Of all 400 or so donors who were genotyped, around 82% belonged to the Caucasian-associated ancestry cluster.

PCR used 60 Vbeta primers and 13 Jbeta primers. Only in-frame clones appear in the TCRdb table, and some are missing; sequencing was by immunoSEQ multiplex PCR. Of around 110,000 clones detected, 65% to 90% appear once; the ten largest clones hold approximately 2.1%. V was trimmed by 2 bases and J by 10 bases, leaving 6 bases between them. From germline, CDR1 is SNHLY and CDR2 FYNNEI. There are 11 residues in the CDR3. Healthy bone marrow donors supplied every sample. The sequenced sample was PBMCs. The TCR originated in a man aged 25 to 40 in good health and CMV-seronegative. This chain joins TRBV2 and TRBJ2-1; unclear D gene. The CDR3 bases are TGTGCCAGCAGTGAAATCCCAGAGCAGTTCTTC. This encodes CASSEIPEQFF.